The following is a T cell receptor beta chain sequence with its context. Its antigen is still unknown. The data are from a study of cytomegalovirus exposure and HLA in healthy donors. Findings and limits, study-wide: Reported findings show TCR beta sequences accurately forecast HLA-A and HLA-B alleles in most subjects. Of the V segments, some could not be distinguished, including TRBV6-2 and TRBV6-3, and were excluded. Most TCR sequences showed up rarely, but some public TCRs showed up in many donors.

The germline V gene encodes CDR1 MDHEN and CDR2 SYDVKM. This CDR3 has 15 residues. V was pared by 5 bases and J by 9 bases, with 13 bases of the junction left unmatched. A multiplex PCR was run with 60 Vbeta primers and 13 Jbeta primers. The data were produced by immunoSEQ multiplex PCR, yet TCRdb's version contains in-frame clones alone and is incomplete. The table includes 100,000 to 150,000 clones, 81% detected once. Sampled while nominally healthy, donors likely had unrecorded immune exposures. The source of this sequence is a middle-aged woman in good health and CMV-seropositive. The sample was PBMCs. The rearrangement links TRBV28 to TRBJ1-5; the match to TRBD1 covers 7 bases. The chain's CDR3 is CASSPVDRDRPPQHF. The CDR3 coding sequence is TGTGCCAGCAGTCCCGTAGACAGGGACCGACCGCCCCAGCATTTT.